One T cell receptor (beta chain) is described in this entry. PCR primers comprised 60 Vbeta and 13 Jbeta primers. Using immunoSEQ multiplex PCR, the repertoire was profiled, and TCRdb retains in-frame clones only, with some absent. The sample comprises approximately 170,000 clones, around 68% of which are singletons, and approximately 1.5% rests with the top ten. The junction had 8 bases not matched to a gene; V was cut back by 7 bases and J by 3 bases. In germline, CDR1 is LNHDA, CDR2 SQIVND (reference sequence). CDR3 length: 14 residues. The entry originates in a study of cytomegalovirus exposure and HLA in healthy donors.

Sequences were obtained from PBMCs. This TCR derives from a man between 45 and 60 years old in good health and CMV-seronegative. The rearrangement joins TRBV19 to TRBJ1-1, with 7 nucleotides matching TRBD1. The CDR3, as DNA: TGTGCCAGTACCCCGGACAGGTCTTACACTGAAGCTTTCTTT. Translation gives CASTPDRSYTEAFF.